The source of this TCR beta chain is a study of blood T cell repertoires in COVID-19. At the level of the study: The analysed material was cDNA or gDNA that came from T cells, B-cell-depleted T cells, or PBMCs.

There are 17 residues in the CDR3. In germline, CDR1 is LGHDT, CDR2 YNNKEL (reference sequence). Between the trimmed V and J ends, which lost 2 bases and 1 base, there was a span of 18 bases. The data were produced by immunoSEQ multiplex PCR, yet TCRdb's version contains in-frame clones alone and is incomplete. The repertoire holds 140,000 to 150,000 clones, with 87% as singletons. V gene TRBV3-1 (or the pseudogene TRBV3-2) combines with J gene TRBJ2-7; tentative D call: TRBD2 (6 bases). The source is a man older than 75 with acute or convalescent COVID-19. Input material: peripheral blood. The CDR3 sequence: CASSQRTSGWLSYEQYF. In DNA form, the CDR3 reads TGTGCCAGCAGCCAAAGAACGAGCGGGTGGCTATCCTACGAGCAGTACTTC.